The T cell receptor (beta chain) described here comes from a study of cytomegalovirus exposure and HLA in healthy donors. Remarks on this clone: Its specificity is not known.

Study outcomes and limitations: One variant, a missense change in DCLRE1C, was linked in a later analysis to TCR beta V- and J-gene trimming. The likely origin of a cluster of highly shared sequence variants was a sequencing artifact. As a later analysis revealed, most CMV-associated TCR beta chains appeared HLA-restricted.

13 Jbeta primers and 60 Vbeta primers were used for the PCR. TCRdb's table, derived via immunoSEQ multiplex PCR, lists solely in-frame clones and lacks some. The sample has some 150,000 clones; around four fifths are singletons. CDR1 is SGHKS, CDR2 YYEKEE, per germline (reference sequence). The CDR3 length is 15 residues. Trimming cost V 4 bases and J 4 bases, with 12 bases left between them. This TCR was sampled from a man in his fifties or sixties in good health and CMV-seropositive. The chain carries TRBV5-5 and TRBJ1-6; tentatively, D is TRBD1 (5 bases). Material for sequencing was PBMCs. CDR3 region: CASSPRGGYNSPLHF. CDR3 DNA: TGTGCCAGCAGCCCCCGGGGGGGTTATAATTCACCCCTCCACTTT.